This T cell receptor beta chain was sequenced during a study of blood T cell repertoires in COVID-19. On the study more broadly: Specimens from acute and convalescent COVID-19 originated in the United States, Italy and Spain.

Ages ranged from roughly 18 to 100 years, with residence in approximately 25 US areas. Allocation to cohorts depended on clinical history reported by the participants. Germline CDR1 is SGHVS and CDR2 is FNYEAQ. V lost 3 bases, J lost 1 base, and 5 bases stayed unmatched. CDR3 length: 15 residues. In this sample, this clone turned up a few times. Per the original data handling: Reference gene primer amplification gave nucleated cell count estimates. The repertoire was sequenced with immunoSEQ multiplex PCR; TCRdb's copy has only in-frame clones and lacks some. The DNA was the basis for D and trimming; V, J and clone size are from that table. The table has approximately 240,000 clones, 87% seen once.

This clonotype was sampled from a woman between 25 and 40 years old with acute COVID-19. This sequence joins TRBV7-6 and TRBJ1-2; TRBD1 matches at 7 bases. Sequencing was done on a sample of PBMCs or T cells enriched from blood (not recorded which). The CDR3 DNA reads TGTGCCAGCAGCTTCAACAGGGGTGGTAACTATGGCTACACCTTC. Its protein is CASSFNRGGNYGYTF.